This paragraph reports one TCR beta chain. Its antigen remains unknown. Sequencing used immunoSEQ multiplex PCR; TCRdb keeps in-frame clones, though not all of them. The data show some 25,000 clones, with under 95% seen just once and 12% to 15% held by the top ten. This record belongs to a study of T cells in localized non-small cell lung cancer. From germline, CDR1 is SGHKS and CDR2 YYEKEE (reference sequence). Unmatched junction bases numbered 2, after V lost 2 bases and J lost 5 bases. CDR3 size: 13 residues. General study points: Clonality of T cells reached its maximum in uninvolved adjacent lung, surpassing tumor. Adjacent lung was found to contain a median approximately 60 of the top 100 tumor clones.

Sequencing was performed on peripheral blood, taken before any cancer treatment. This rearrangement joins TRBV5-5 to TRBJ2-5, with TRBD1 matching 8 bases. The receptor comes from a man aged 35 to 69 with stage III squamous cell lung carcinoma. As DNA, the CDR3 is TGTGCCAGCAGCTTCCGGACAGGGGAGACCCAGTACTTC. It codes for CASSFRTGETQYF.